The source of this T cell receptor beta chain is a study of T-cell memory formation after mild COVID-19. About the research overall: Clusters were largely donor specific.

Of note for this clonotype: The antigen is undetermined.

Germline CDR1 reads MNHNS; CDR2 reads SASEGT. The CDR3 contains 16 residues. Trimming pared 4 bases from V and 3 bases from J, leaving 18 bases between. TCRdb ran MiXCR on the 5' RACE reads and lists one entry per CDR3 protein. This table has 430,000 or so distinct CDR3 sequences, roughly 25% appearing once. Study observations and caveats: Clones which contracted sat mainly in CM and EM if CD4+, and in EMRA if CD8+. A subset of responding clones appeared in pre-infection memory, suggesting cross-reactive memory joined.

The sequencing sample was made of PBMCs or a T cell subset sorted from them (not recorded which). The chain has TRBV6-1 and TRBJ1-1, with a possible D match to TRBD1 (6 bases). This receptor was obtained from an adult woman who had mild COVID-19 (a few samples of this study predate the infection). Cell type and time point are not known. The CDR3 DNA sequence: TGTGCCAGCAGTGGAAACAGGGTGGGGTTGGACACTGAAGCTTTCTTT. It translates to CASSGNRVGLDTEAFF.